This record covers a single TCR beta chain. The antigen it binds to is not known. It has no much larger one-base neighbor in the sample; base qualities were not kept. The sample is drawn from a study of T-cell memory formation after mild COVID-19 (dated by TCRdb to the early 2020s). Context from the whole study: TCR sequence clusters from the two donors were largely donor specific. The cohort was made up of two young adult volunteers, one female and one male, who were previously healthy. In two donors, T-cell clones that expanded and contracted after mild COVID-19 were tracked by sequencing TCRalpha and TCRbeta repertoires over time. Broader findings and caveats from the paper: Only two mild cases were covered by the study, and larger cohorts that include severe cases with pre-infection samples were considered necessary. Some responding clones were found in pre-infection memory, which suggests that pre-existing cross-reactive memory T cells took part in the SARS-CoV-2 response. Clones contracting from day 15 to 85 had balanced CD4/CD8 phenotypes, while a second wave expanding from day 15 to 37 was biased towards CD4+. SARS-CoV-2 specificity of the second-wave clones peaking on day 37 was not confirmed. Contracting CD4+ clones were located mainly in the CM and EM memory subsets, whereas CD8+ clones were found to be enriched in EMRA.

These reads were obtained on an Illumina NovaSeq 6000. Using 5'RACE with constant-segment primers, TCRalpha and TCRbeta cDNA libraries were constructed, with sample barcodes and unique molecular identifiers added in the process. Trizol reagent was used to extract RNA from every sample. Amplification of the libraries took two PCR steps, and the second step added a second sample barcode plus Illumina TruSeq adapters. Libraries were sequenced on an Illumina NovaSeq with 2 x 150 bp paired-end reads. The study's processing was this. The reads were demultiplexed and collapsed into UMI-guided consensus sequences using migec v1.2.7. Using mixcr v2.1.11, UMI consensuses were aligned to TRA and TRB V and J templates and then assembled into clonotypes. A clonotype was counted as expanded or contracted only if both edgeR and NoisET called the change significant, with noise models trained on biological replicates. For edgeR calls, the cutoffs were a false discovery rate-adjusted p below 0.01 and a log2 fold-change threshold of 1. PCA with hierarchical clustering of max-normalized trajectories of the 1000 most abundant clonotypes was used as exploratory dynamics analysis. Separately sequenced CD4+ and CD8+ repertoires were used to assign a CD4 or CD8 phenotype to each responding clone. The public reads were run again by TCRdb, first through fastp at Q25 and then through MiXCR, and only productive beta chains were kept. Rows are unified per CDR3 protein, each entry keeping the most common DNA and genes. None of the V and J calls come from the authors' own analysis; TCRdb made them. In all, the sample holds roughly 250,000 distinct CDR3 sequences, and approximately 16% of those were seen once. The top ten hold approximately 3.5% of the sample.

There are 13 amino acids in the CDR3, from cysteine to phenylalanine inclusive. Here the CDR3 DNA is all that survives: 39 bases in frame from base 1. The junction shows trimming of 5 bases on V and 1 base on J, plus 8 bases between the germline ends. CDR1 and CDR2 are drawn from the germline V gene: SGHTA, FQGNSA. PBMCs were isolated by Ficoll-Paque density gradient centrifugation. Sequences were obtained from PBMCs or a T cell subset sorted from them (not recorded which). This sequence originates from a man younger than 35 who had mild COVID-19 (a few samples of this study predate the infection). The sample titles of this study are shuffled in the database, so cell type and time point are left out; the donor was told from shared clones. In this chain, TRBV7-2 is recombined with TRBJ1-1, with the D gene call left open. The CDR3 region: CASSQHPNTEAFF. The DNA sequence is as follows: TGTGCCAGCAGCCAGCACCCGAACACTGAAGCTTTCTTT.